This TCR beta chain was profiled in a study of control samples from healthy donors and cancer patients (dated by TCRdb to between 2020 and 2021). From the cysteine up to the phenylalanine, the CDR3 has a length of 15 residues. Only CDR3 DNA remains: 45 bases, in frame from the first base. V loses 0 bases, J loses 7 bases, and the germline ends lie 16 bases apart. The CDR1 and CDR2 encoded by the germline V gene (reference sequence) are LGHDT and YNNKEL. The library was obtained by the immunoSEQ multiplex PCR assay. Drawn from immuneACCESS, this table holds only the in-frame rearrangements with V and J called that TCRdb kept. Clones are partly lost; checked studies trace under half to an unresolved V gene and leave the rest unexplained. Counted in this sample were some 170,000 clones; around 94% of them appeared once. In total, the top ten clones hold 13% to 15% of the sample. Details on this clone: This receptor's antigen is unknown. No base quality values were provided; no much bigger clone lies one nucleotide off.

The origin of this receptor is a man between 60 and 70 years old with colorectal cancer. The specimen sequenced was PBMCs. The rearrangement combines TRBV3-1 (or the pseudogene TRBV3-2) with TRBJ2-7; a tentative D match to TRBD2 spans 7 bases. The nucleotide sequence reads TGTGCCAGCAGCCAAGAGCGCGGGGGCCCCATAGAGCAGTACTTC. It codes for CASSQERGGPIEQYF.